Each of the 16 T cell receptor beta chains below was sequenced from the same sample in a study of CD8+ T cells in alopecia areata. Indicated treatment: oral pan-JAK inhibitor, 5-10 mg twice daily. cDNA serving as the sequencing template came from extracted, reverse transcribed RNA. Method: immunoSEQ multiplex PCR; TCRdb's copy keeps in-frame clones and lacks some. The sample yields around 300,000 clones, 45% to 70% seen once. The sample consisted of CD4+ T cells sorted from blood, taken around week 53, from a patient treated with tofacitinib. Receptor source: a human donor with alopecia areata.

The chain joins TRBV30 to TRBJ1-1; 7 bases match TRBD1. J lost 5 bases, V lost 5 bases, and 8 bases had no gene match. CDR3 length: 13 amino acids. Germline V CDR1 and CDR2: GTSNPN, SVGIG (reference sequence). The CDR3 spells CAWGQVTGTEAFF. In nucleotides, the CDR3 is TGTGCCTGGGGACAGGTAACGGGGACTGAAGCTTTCTTT. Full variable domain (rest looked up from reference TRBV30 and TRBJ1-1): SQTIHQWPATLVQPVGSPLSLECTVEGTSNPNLYWYRQAAGRGLQLLFYSVGIGQISSEVPQNLSASRPQDRQFILSSKKLLLSDSGFYLCAWGQVTGTEAFFGQGTRLTVV.

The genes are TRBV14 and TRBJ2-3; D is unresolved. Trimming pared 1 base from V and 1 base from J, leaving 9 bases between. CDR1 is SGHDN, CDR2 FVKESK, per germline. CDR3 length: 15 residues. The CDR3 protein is CASSQAYGGTDTQYF. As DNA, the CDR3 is TGTGCCAGCAGCCAAGCCTATGGAGGCACAGATACGCAGTATTTT.

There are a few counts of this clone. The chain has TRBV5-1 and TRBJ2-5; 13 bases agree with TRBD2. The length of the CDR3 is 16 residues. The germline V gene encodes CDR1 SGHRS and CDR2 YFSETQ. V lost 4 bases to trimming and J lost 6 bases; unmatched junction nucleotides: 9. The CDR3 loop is CASSSGTSGALKTQYF. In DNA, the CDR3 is TGCGCCAGCAGCAGCGGGACTAGCGGGGCTTTGAAGACCCAGTACTTC.

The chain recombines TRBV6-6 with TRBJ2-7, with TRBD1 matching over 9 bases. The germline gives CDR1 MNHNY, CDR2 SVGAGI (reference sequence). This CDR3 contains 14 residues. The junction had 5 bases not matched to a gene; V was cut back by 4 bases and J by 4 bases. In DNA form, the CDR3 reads TGTGCCAGCAGTTCGACAGGGGGTTGGTACGAGCAGTACTTC. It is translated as CASSSTGGWYEQYF.

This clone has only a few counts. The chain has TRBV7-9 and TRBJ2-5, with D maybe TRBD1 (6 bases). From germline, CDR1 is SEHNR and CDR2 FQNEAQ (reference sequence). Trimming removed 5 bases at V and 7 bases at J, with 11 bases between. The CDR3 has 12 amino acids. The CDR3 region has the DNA TGTGCCAGCAGCCTACAGGGCGCGACCCAGTACTTC. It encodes CASSLQGATQYF. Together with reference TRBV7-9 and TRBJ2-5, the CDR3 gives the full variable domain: DTGVSQNPRHKITKRGQNVTFRCDPISEHNRLYWYRQTLGQGPEFLTYFQNEAQLEKSRLLSDRFSAERPKGSFSTLEIQRTEQGDSAMYLCASSLQGATQYFGPGTRLLVL.

The CDR3 region has the DNA TGTGCCACCAGCAGAGTTCCGCTAAGCACAGATACGCAGTATTTT. As protein: CATSRVPLSTDTQYF. This chain joins TRBV15 and TRBJ2-3, with no clear D. CDR1 and CDR2 from the germline V gene are LNHNV and YYDKDF (reference sequence). The CDR3 totals 15 residues. Trimming removed 1 base from V and 0 bases from J, with 8 bases in between.

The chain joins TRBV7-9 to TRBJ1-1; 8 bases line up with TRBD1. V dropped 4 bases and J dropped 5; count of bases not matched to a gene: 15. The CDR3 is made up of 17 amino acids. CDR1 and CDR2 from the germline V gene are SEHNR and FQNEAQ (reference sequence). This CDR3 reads CASSSATGGPRRTEAFF. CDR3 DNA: TGTGCCAGCAGCTCCGCTACAGGGGGACCCCGACGGACTGAAGCTTTCTTT.

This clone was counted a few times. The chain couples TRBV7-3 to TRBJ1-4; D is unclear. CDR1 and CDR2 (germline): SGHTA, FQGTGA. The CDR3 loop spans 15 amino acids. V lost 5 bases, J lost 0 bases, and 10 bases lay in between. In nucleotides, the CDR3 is TGTGCCAGCAGCACCGACGGTGCAACTAATGAAAAACTGTTTTTT. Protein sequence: CASSTDGATNEKLFF.

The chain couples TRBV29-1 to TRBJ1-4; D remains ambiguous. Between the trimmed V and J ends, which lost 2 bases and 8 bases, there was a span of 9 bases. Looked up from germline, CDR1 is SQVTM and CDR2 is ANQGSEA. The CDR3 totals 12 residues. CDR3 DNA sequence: TGCAGCGTTGAAACGGCGGGAGAAAAACTGTTTTTT. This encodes CSVETAGEKLFF.

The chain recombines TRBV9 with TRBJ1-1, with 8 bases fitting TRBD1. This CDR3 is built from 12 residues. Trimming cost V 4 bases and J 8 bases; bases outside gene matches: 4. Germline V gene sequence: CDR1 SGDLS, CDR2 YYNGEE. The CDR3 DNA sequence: TGTGCCAGCAGCTCTTGGACAGGGGAAGCTTTCTTT. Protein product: CASSSWTGEAFF.

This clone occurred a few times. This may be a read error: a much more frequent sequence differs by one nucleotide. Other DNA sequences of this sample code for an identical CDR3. This CDR3 reads CASSLADTQYF. CDR3 DNA sequence: TGCGCCAGCAGCTTGGCAGATACGCAGTATTTT. The chain employs TRBV5-1 and TRBJ2-3, with D unclear. Germline V gene data show CDR1 as SGHRS and CDR2 as YFSETQ. With 0 bases removed from V and 4 bases from J, the gap between germline ends came to 0 bases. This CDR3 is 11 amino acids long.

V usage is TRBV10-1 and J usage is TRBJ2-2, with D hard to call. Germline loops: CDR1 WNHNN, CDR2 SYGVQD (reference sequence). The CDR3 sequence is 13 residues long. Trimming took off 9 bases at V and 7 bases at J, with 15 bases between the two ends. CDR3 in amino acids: CASSSRPGGELFF. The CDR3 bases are TGCGCCAGTTCCAGCAGGCCGGGCGGGGAGCTGTTTTTT.

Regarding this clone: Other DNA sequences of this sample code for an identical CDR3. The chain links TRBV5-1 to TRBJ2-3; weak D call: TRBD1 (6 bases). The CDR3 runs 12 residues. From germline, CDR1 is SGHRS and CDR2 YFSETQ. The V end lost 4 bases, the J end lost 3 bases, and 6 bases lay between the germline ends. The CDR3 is CASSRGTDTQYF. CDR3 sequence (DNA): TGCGCCAGCAGCAGGGGGACAGATACGCAGTATTTT.

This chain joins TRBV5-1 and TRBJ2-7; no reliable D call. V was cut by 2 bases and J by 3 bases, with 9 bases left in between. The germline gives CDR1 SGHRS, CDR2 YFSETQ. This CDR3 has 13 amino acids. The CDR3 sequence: CASSFFPNYEQYF. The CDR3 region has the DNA TGCGCCAGCAGCTTCTTTCCGAACTACGAGCAGTACTTC.

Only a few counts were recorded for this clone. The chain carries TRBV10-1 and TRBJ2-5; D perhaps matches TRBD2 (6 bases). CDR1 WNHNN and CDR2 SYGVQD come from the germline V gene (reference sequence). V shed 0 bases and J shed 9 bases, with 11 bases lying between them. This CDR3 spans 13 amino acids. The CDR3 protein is CASSESMGRPQYF. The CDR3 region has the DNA TGCGCCAGCAGTGAGTCGATGGGGAGGCCCCAGTACTTC.

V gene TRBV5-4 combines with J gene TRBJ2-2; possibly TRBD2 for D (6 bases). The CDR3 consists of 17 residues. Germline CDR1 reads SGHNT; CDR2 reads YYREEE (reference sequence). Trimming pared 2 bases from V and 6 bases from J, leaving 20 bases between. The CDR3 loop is CASSFGGGSESPGELFF. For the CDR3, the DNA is TGTGCCAGCAGCTTCGGGGGAGGTAGCGAGTCCCCCGGGGAGCTGTTTTTT.